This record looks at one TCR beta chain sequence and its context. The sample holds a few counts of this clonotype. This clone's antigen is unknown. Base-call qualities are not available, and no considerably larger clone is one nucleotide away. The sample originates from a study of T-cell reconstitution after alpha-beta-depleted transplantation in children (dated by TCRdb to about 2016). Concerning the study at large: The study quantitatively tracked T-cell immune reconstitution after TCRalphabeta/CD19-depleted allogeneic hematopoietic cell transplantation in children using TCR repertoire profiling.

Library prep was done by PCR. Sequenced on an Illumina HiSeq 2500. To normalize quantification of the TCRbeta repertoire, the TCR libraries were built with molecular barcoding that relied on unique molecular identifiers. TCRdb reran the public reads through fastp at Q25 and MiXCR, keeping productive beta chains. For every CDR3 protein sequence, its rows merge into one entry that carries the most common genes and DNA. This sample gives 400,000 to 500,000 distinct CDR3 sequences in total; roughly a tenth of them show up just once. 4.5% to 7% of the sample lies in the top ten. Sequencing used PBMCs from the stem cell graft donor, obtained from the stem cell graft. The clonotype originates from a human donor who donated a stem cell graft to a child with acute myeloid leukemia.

CDR3 region: CSATPTGWNTGELFF. The nucleotide sequence reads TGCAGTGCAACCCCGACAGGGTGGAACACCGGGGAGCTGTTTTTT. The receptor chain draws on TRBV20-1 and TRBJ2-2, and 7 junctional nucleotides match TRBD1. CDR1 and CDR2 were assigned from the germline V gene (reference sequence) as DFQATT and SNEGSKA. Relative to germline, V is missing 6 bases and J is missing 1 base, with 8 bases of the junction outside any gene match. Taken from cysteine to phenylalanine, the CDR3 has 15 residues. Only the CDR3 region is kept as DNA, spanning 45 bases read in frame from base 1.